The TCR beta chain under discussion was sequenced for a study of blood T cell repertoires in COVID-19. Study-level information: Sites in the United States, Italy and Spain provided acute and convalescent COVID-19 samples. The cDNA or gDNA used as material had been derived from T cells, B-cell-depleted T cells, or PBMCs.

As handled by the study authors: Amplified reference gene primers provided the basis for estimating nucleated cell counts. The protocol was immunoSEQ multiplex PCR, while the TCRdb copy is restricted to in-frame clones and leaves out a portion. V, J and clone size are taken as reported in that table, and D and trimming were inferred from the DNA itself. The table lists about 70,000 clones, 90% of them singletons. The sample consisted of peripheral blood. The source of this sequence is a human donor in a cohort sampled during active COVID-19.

CDR3 sequence (DNA): TGTGCCAGTAGTACTACAGATACGCAGTATTTT. This translates into CASSTTDTQYF. The V and J genes are TRBV19 and TRBJ2-3; D call uncertain. From germline, CDR1 is LNHDA and CDR2 SQIVND (reference sequence). Trimming took 4 bases from V and 3 from J, leaving 2 bases between them. The length of the CDR3 is 11 residues.